One sample yielded the 29 T cell receptor beta chains listed below, sequenced in a study of neurological immune-mediated disorders (dated by TCRdb to between 2018 and 2020). The library came from 5' RACE. Sequencing relied on an Illumina HiSeq 2500. TCRdb applied fastp at Q25 and MiXCR to the public reads, then kept only in-frame beta chains. Under each unique CDR3 protein, matching rows form one entry showing the most common genes and DNA. The sample contains about 55,000 distinct CDR3 sequences, more than 3% of them found a single time. Of the sample, roughly 1.9% is held by the ten largest clones. Sequenced material: CD4+ T cells from blood. The receptor set was obtained from a woman aged 40 to 49 with multiple sclerosis.

In this sample, this clonotype turned up a few times. A much larger clone differs by one base, so this may be a read error. The rearrangement joins TRBV18 to TRBJ1-5; 11 bases align to TRBD1. Per the germline V gene, CDR1 is KGHSH and CDR2 is LQKENI. This CDR3 contains 15 residues. V shed 6 bases and J 6 bases; nucleotides not matched to a gene: 7. In DNA form, the CDR3 reads TGTGCCAGCTCCGCGGGACAGGGGGTTTTTCAGCCCCAGCATTTT. It codes for CASSAGQGVFQPQHF. Together with reference TRBV18 and TRBJ1-5, the CDR3 gives the full variable domain: NAGVMQNPRHLVRRRGQEARLRCSPMKGHSHVYWYRQLPEEGLKFMVYLQKENIIDESGMPKERFSAEFPKEGPSILRIQQVVRGDSAAYFCASSAGQGVFQPQHFGDGTRLSIL.

This clonotype has at least ten counts. This rearrangement joins TRBV20-1 to TRBJ2-3, with 7 bases that match TRBD1. After removal of 6 bases from V and 2 bases from J, the junction contained 11 bases not matched to a gene. The CDR3 consists of 15 residues. Germline V gene data show CDR1 as DFQATT and CDR2 as SNEGSKA (reference sequence). The CDR3 region is CSAHILGQPTDTQYF. The CDR3 bases are TGCAGTGCCCACATTTTGGGACAGCCCACAGATACGCAGTATTTT.

V is TRBV5-1 and J is TRBJ1-4, with a weak D call TRBD1 (5 bases). The CDR3 is made up of 14 amino acids. Trimming removed 7 bases from V and 0 bases from J, with 10 bases in between. Germline V CDR1 and CDR2: SGHRS, YFSETQ. The CDR3 nucleotides are TGCGCCAGCGCGGCGACAGCAACTAATGAAAAACTGTTTTTT. Protein product: CASAATATNEKLFF.

This clonotype was detected ten times or more. The CDR3 region is CASSHTTQGSNQPQHF. In nucleotides, the CDR3 is TGTGCCAGCAGCCATACAACACAGGGCAGCAATCAGCCCCAGCATTTT. The genes are TRBV5-5 and TRBJ1-5; D perhaps matches TRBD1 (6 bases). The CDR3 spans 16 residues. CDR1 is SGHKS, CDR2 YYEKEE, per germline (reference sequence). Trimming removed 4 bases from V and 1 base from J, with 15 bases in between.

This clonotype was picked up many times. This rearrangement joins TRBV29-1 to TRBJ2-1; tentatively, D is TRBD1 (5 bases). V gave up 6 bases and J gave up 5 bases, with 14 bases separating them. CDR1 is SQVTM and CDR2 is ANQGSEA in the germline V gene. The CDR3 extends over 13 amino acids. In nucleotides, the CDR3 is TGCAGCGTCCAAAGGGGATCCAACAATGAGCAGTTCTTC. Its translation is CSVQRGSNNEQFF.

This clonotype has only a few counts. The V call is TRBV19, the J call TRBJ2-2, with 11 bases aligning to TRBD2. The length of the CDR3 is 15 residues. Germline V CDR1 and CDR2: LNHDA, SQIVND (reference sequence). V dropped 10 bases and J dropped 7; count of bases not matched to a gene: 11. CDR3: CATRSSGGSNGELFF. DNA of the CDR3: TGTGCCACCCGGTCTAGCGGGGGGAGTAACGGGGAGCTGTTTTTT. Combining the CDR3 with reference TRBV19 and TRBJ2-2 gives the whole variable domain DGGITQSPKYLFRKEGQNVTLSCEQNLNHDAMYWYRQDPGQGLRLIYYSQIVNDFQKGDIAEGYSVSREKKESFPLTVTSAQKNPTAFYLCATRSSGGSNGELFFGEGSRLTVL.

There are many counts of this clonotype. The V gene is TRBV5-1, the J gene TRBJ1-2, with 11 positions matching TRBD1. The CDR3 consists of 14 residues. V lost 4 bases, J lost 8 bases, and 7 bases stayed unmatched. Germline V gene lookup returns CDR1 SGHRS and CDR2 YFSETQ. CDR3 DNA sequence: TGCGCCAGCAGCCGGACAGGGGGCGCGGGCGGCTACACCTTC. It yields the protein CASSRTGGAGGYTF.

This clonotype was seen repeatedly, ten times or more. The rearrangement joins TRBV5-1 to TRBJ2-3, with D perhaps matching TRBD1 (6 bases). The ends were cut back, 4 bases at V and 2 bases at J, with 14 bases in the middle. The CDR3 extends over 15 amino acids. CDR1 and CDR2 from the germline V gene are SGHRS and YFSETQ. CDR3 sequence (DNA): TGCGCCAGCAGCGGCACAGGGCACAACACAGATACGCAGTATTTT. It specifies CASSGTGHNTDTQYF.

This clonotype was counted ten times or more. The chain carries TRBV6-5 and TRBJ2-7, with a weak D call TRBD1 (6 bases). The germline gives CDR1 MNHEY, CDR2 SVGAGI. The CDR3 is 15 residues long. The V and J ends lost 0 bases and 4 bases respectively, with 13 bases between them. Here the CDR3 DNA reads TGTGCCAGCAGTTACTCGAGCAGGGGATCTTACGAGCAGTACTTC. Protein product: CASSYSSRGSYEQYF.

The sample holds many counts of this clonotype. The chain combines TRBV5-1 with TRBJ2-4; D not resolved. Trimming shortened V by 0 bases and J by 7 bases, and 8 bases separated the two germline ends. This CDR3 contains 13 residues. Germline assignment: CDR1 SGHRS and CDR2 YFSETQ. The CDR3 is CASSLESRNIQYF. CDR3 bases: TGCGCCAGCAGCTTGGAATCCAGGAACATTCAGTACTTC. Drawing the rest from reference TRBV5-1 and TRBJ2-4, the complete variable domain is KAGVTQTPRYLIKTRGQQVTLSCSPISGHRSVSWYQQTPGQGLQFLFEYFSETQRNKGNFPGRFSGRQFSNSRSEMNVSTLELGDSALYLCASSLESRNIQYFGAGTRLSVL.

V usage is TRBV2 and J usage is TRBJ2-7; a possible D gene is TRBD1 (6 bases). CDR1 SNHLY and CDR2 FYNNEI come from the germline V gene. The length of the CDR3 is 14 residues. The V end lost 6 bases, the J end lost 3 bases, and 15 bases lay between the germline ends. CDR3 sequence reads: CASSRDRNRYEQYF. DNA for the CDR3: TGTGCCAGCAGCCGTGACAGGAACCGCTACGAGCAGTACTTC.

This clonotype was counted many times. The chain links TRBV5-6 to TRBJ2-5; D may match TRBD1 or TRBD2 (6 bases each). Germline V lookup: CDR1 SGHDT, CDR2 YYEEEE. The CDR3 has 16 amino acids. The V end lost 1 base, the J end lost 4 bases, and 17 bases lay between the germline ends. The CDR3 DNA reads TGTGCCAGCAGCTTGTTTGATCGGGGGCCTGGAGAGACCCAGTACTTC. Amino acids: CASSLFDRGPGETQYF.

This clonotype showed up many times. The rearrangement uses TRBV25-1 and TRBJ2-1, with D perhaps matching TRBD2 (5 bases). The CDR3 runs 14 residues. CDR1 is MGHDK and CDR2 is SYGVNS in the germline V gene. V lost 3 bases and J lost 5, with 11 bases in between. The CDR3 loop reads CASSESGYNNEQFF. The DNA for the CDR3 is TGTGCCAGCAGTGAGAGCGGATATAACAATGAGCAGTTCTTC. Filled out from reference TRBV25-1 and TRBJ2-1, the complete variable domain reads EADIYQTPRYLVIGTGKKITLECSQTMGHDKMYWYQQDPGMELHLIHYSYGVNSTEKGDLSSESTVSRIRTEHFPLTLESARPSHTSQYLCASSESGYNNEQFFGPGTRLTVL.

This clonotype has a count of ten or more. The J gene is TRBJ1-2, the V gene TRBV5-1, with a tentative D call TRBD1 (6 bases). Per the germline V gene, CDR1 is SGHRS and CDR2 is YFSETQ. The CDR3 contains 15 residues. V lost 4 bases and J 8 bases, leaving 21 bases between the germline ends. This CDR3 reads CASSHTGLSRLGYTF. In DNA, the CDR3 is TGCGCCAGCAGCCACACAGGGCTGAGTCGTCTGGGCTACACCTTC.

This clonotype was observed many times. J is TRBJ2-3 and V is TRBV6-5; TRBD2 matches at 11 bases. CDR1 MNHEY and CDR2 SVGAGI come from the germline V gene. This CDR3 has 16 residues. J lost 6 bases, V lost 3 bases, and 8 bases had no gene match. Written as DNA, the CDR3 is TGTGCCAGCAGTTATTCCTTAGCGGGGGGGCCGGATACGCAGTATTTT. As protein: CASSYSLAGGPDTQYF.

The table lists this clonotype with many counts. The rearrangement uses TRBV5-1 and TRBJ2-1; the D is unclear. Germline CDR1 reads SGHRS; CDR2 reads YFSETQ. This CDR3 contains 12 residues. The V end was cut by 5 bases, the J end by 3 bases, with 6 bases between. CDR3 amino acids: CASRWDYNEQFF. Written as DNA, the CDR3 is TGCGCCAGCAGATGGGACTACAATGAGCAGTTCTTC. The full variable domain, in which reference TRBV5-1 and TRBJ2-1 provide the parts outside the CDR3, is KAGVTQTPRYLIKTRGQQVTLSCSPISGHRSVSWYQQTPGQGLQFLFEYFSETQRNKGNFPGRFSGRQFSNSRSEMNVSTLELGDSALYLCASRWDYNEQFFGPGTRLTVL.

The sample holds many counts of this clonotype. The CDR3: CASSPLLGNTEAFF. The DNA for the CDR3 is TGTGCCAGCAGCCCCCTTTTAGGGAACACTGAAGCTTTCTTT. V and J are TRBV14 and TRBJ1-1; D not resolved. This CDR3 contains 14 residues. CDR1 is SGHDN, CDR2 FVKESK, per germline. Between the trimmed V and J ends, which lost 4 bases and 1 base, there was a span of 10 bases.

This clonotype has at least ten counts. The chain links TRBV27 to TRBJ2-1, with a weak D call TRBD2 (7 bases). Trimming removed 3 bases from V and 5 bases from J, with 14 bases in between. This CDR3 is built from 15 residues. Per germline, CDR1 MNHEY and CDR2 SMNVEV (reference sequence). The CDR3 protein is CASSFWGGNHNEQFF. The CDR3 DNA follows: TGTGCCAGCAGTTTTTGGGGGGGCAATCACAATGAGCAGTTCTTC.

The CDR3 loop reads CASSQVGRRRPGAFF. The CDR3 DNA reads as TGCGCCAGCAGCCAAGTGGGTCGTCGGAGGCCTGGGGCTTTCTTT. The V and J genes are TRBV4-1 and TRBJ1-1; D gene uncertain. V was trimmed by 1 base and J by 11 bases, leaving 20 bases between them. Looked up from germline, CDR1 is MGHRA and CDR2 is YSYEKL. The CDR3 consists of 15 residues.

In this sample, this clonotype turned up many times. The V gene is TRBV6-5, the J gene TRBJ2-3; 8 nucleotides match TRBD1. CDR3 length: 15 amino acids. V lost 7 bases and J lost 7; bases outside the gene matches: 13. Germline CDR1 MNHEY, CDR2 SVGAGI. CDR3 in amino acids: CASTLGRQGANTQYF. The CDR3 coding sequence is TGTGCCAGCACCCTGGGGAGGCAGGGGGCAAATACGCAGTATTTT.

This clonotype was counted at least ten times. The chain links TRBV11-2 to TRBJ2-3; 12 bases align to TRBD2. V lost 8 bases, J lost 6 bases, and 9 bases stayed unmatched. This CDR3 comprises 15 residues. The germline CDR1 and CDR2 sequences are SGHAT and FQNNGV. The DNA of the CDR3 is TGTGCCAGCCGAGGGCTAGCGGGGGGGCCCGATACGCAGTATTTT. This gives the protein CASRGLAGGPDTQYF.

This clonotype was seen repeatedly, ten times or more. V usage is TRBV4-1 and J usage is TRBJ1-2; 10 nucleotides line up with TRBD1. The germline V gene has CDR1 MGHRA and CDR2 YSYEKL. The CDR3 runs to 15 residues. V was pared by 4 bases and J by 8 bases, with 10 bases of the junction left unmatched. The CDR3 loop is CASSRGDRGLGGYTF. CDR3 coding DNA: TGCGCCAGCAGCCGAGGGGACAGGGGACTCGGGGGCTACACCTTC.

At least ten counts were recorded for this clonotype. The chain carries TRBV5-4 and TRBJ1-2; D is unclear. The germline V gene encodes CDR1 SGHNT and CDR2 YYREEE (reference sequence). The ends were cut back, 1 base at V and 2 bases at J, with 9 bases in the middle. This CDR3 contains 14 residues. Here the CDR3 DNA reads TGTGCCAGCAGCTTGACAGATTCCAACTATGGCTACACCTTC. Protein sequence: CASSLTDSNYGYTF.

On this clonotype itself: A read error may be the cause here, since a much bigger clone is one base away. The chain recombines TRBV29-1 with TRBJ1-2; 7 bases agree with TRBD1. The J segment lost 4 bases and the V segment lost 5 bases, leaving 7 bases of the junction unmatched. This CDR3 spans 13 amino acids. Germline CDR1 and CDR2: SQVTM and ANQGSEA. In DNA, the CDR3 is TGCAGCGTTTCCGGGACAGTGGCCTATGGCTACACCTTC. Its protein is CSVSGTVAYGYTF.

This clonotype was observed at least ten times. V gene TRBV5-1 combines with J gene TRBJ1-5, with D perhaps TRBD1 (6 bases). The germline V gene encodes CDR1 SGHRS and CDR2 YFSETQ. V gave up 4 bases and J gave up 1 base, with 12 bases separating them. The length of the CDR3 is 15 residues. The CDR3 is CASSRGQGSNQPQHF. CDR3 nucleotide sequence: TGCGCCAGCAGCCGCGGGCAGGGGAGCAATCAGCCCCAGCATTTT.

This clonotype was recorded at least ten times. The chain links TRBV2 to TRBJ1-6, with 7 nucleotides matching TRBD1. CDR1 is SNHLY and CDR2 is FYNNEI in the germline V gene. Losses at the gene ends were 7 bases for V and 9 bases for J; bases not matched to a gene: 6. CDR3 size: 13 residues. This chain's CDR3 is CASKGQEVSPLHF. CDR3 coding DNA: TGTGCCAGCAAAGGACAGGAGGTTTCACCCCTCCACTTT.

The rearrangement links TRBV2 to TRBJ2-7, with D perhaps matching TRBD1 (6 bases). Germline CDR1 and CDR2: SNHLY and FYNNEI. Trimming shortened V by 9 bases and J by 3 bases, and 9 bases separated the two germline ends. The CDR3 sequence is 11 residues long. In DNA, the CDR3 is TGTGCCAGTCTACAGGGCTACGAGCAGTACTTC. It codes for CASLQGYEQYF. Full variable domain (missing parts from reference TRBV2 and TRBJ2-7): EPEVTQTPSHQVTQMGQEVILRCVPISNHLYFYWYRQILGQKVEFLVSFYNNEISEKSEIFDDQFSVERPDGSNFTLKIRSTKLEDSAMYFCASLQGYEQYFGPGTRLTVT.

The chain joins TRBV4-2 to TRBJ2-2; the match to TRBD2 covers 7 bases. Germline-derived CDR1 and CDR2 are LGHNA and YNFKEQ. V lost 0 bases to trimming and J lost 2 bases; unmatched junction nucleotides: 3. CDR3 size: 16 residues. The CDR3 DNA reads as TGTGCCAGCAGCCAAGAAGGGAGGGCAAACACCGGGGAGCTGTTTTTT. Translated, it gives CASSQEGRANTGELFF.

This clonotype showed up just a few times. The chain joins TRBV6-6 to TRBJ2-3; 8 bases match TRBD2. Per germline, CDR1 MNHNY and CDR2 SVGAGI (reference sequence). V was clipped by 8 bases and J by 5 bases; unmatched bases: 12. The CDR3 runs to 15 residues. For the CDR3, the DNA is TGTGCCAGCGCGACGGTACGGGGGGGCGGAGATACGCAGTATTTT. It is translated as CASATVRGGGDTQYF.